The next 16 T cell receptor beta chains were all read from a single sample in a study of blood T cell repertoires in COVID-19. Sequencing was performed with immunoSEQ multiplex PCR; in TCRdb, only in-frame clones are kept and a portion is missing. Of some 200,000 clones listed, around 87% are singletons. Sequences were obtained from peripheral blood. These receptors were collected from a woman between 18 and 29 years old who had recovered from COVID-19.

The V gene is TRBV5-4, the J gene TRBJ2-2; D remains ambiguous. Trimming took off 0 bases at V and 6 bases at J, with 6 bases between the two ends. CDR3 length: 13 amino acids. Germline CDR1 reads SGHNT; CDR2 reads YYREEE (reference sequence). Written as DNA, the CDR3 is TGTGCCAGCAGCTTGGAGCTCCCCGGGGAGCTGTTTTTT. Its protein product is CASSLELPGELFF.

CDR3 sequence reads: CATGQGDRSIYGYTF. CDR3 coding DNA: TGTGCCACCGGACAAGGGGACAGAAGCATCTATGGCTACACCTTC. This sequence joins TRBV10-3 and TRBJ1-2; 7 positions match TRBD1. This CDR3 is 15 amino acids long. Trimming removed 10 bases from V and 4 bases from J; junction bases left unmatched: 15. Germline V lookup: CDR1 ENHRY, CDR2 SYGVKD.

The V call is TRBV20-1, the J call TRBJ1-1; weak D call: TRBD1 (5 bases). V dropped 3 bases and J dropped 4 bases, with 6 bases sitting between them. This CDR3 is 11 amino acids long. Per the germline V gene, CDR1 is DFQATT and CDR2 is SNEGSKA (reference sequence). CDR3 in amino acids: CSARGGTEAFF. DNA of the CDR3: TGCAGTGCTAGGGGGGGCACTGAAGCTTTCTTT.

V is TRBV3-1 (or the pseudogene TRBV3-2) and J is TRBJ2-1, with TRBD2 identical over 11 bases. Trimming at V came to 0 bases and at J to 3 bases, leaving 7 bases not matched to a gene. This CDR3 is built from 18 residues. Germline lookup yields CDR1 LGHDT and CDR2 YNNKEL (reference sequence). The CDR3 region has the DNA TGTGCCAGCAGCCAAGAAATCCGGGGACTAGCGGTCTACAATGAGCAGTTCTTC. Amino acids: CASSQEIRGLAVYNEQFF.

This clone was detected once. The chain employs TRBV12-3 or TRBV12-4 and TRBJ2-3; D gene ambiguous. The CDR3 covers 13 residues. V was clipped by 1 base and J by 2 bases, with 4 bases between them. CDR3 loop: CASSLVLTDTQYF. The CDR3 bases are TGTGCCAGCAGTTTAGTTCTCACAGATACGCAGTATTTT.

The chain carries TRBV7-9 and TRBJ1-5; TRBD1 matches 9 bases. Unmatched junction bases numbered 6, after V lost 1 base and J lost 5 bases. CDR3 size: 16 residues. CDR1 SEHNR and CDR2 FQNEAQ come from the germline V gene (reference sequence). The DNA of the CDR3 is TGTGCCAGCAGCTTAGGACCGGGACAGGGTTATCAGCCCCAGCATTTT. As protein: CASSLGPGQGYQPQHF.

J is TRBJ2-1 and V is TRBV19; D is perhaps TRBD2 (5 bases). The germline V gene has CDR1 LNHDA and CDR2 SQIVND (reference sequence). Trimming removed 1 base at V and 7 bases at J, with 11 bases between. The CDR3 totals 14 residues. The CDR3 sequence is CASSIAGMGNEQFF. DNA for the CDR3: TGTGCCAGTAGTATAGCGGGGATGGGGAATGAGCAGTTCTTC.

This chain connects TRBV24-1 to TRBJ2-2; TRBD1 aligns across 9 bases. There are 17 residues in the CDR3. From germline, CDR1 is KGHDR and CDR2 SFDVKD. V gave up 0 bases and J gave up 6 bases; unmatched junction bases: 7. Here the CDR3 reads CATSDLKDRGSSGELFF. The CDR3 coding sequence is TGTGCCACCAGTGATTTGAAGGACAGGGGTTCTTCCGGGGAGCTGTTTTTT.

The V and J genes are TRBV4-3 and TRBJ2-4; 7 nucleotides line up with TRBD2. V trimming: 2 bases; J trimming: 0 bases; junction bases outside the gene matches: 13. This CDR3 comprises 19 residues. Looked up from germline, CDR1 is LGHNA and CDR2 is YSLEER. The CDR3 nucleotides read TGCGCCAGCAGCCAAACGGAGAGCGGGGAAGATCTAGCCAAAAACATTCAGTACTTC. Residues: CASSQTESGEDLAKNIQYF.

The gene calls are TRBV19 and TRBJ1-6, with 8 bases fitting TRBD1. Unmatched junction bases numbered 6, after V lost 1 base and J lost 7 bases. The CDR3 contains 16 residues. Germline-derived CDR1 and CDR2 are LNHDA and SQIVND (reference sequence). This chain's CDR3 is CASSIAGDRSNSPLHF. DNA for the CDR3: TGTGCCAGTAGTATAGCGGGGGACAGGAGCAATTCACCCCTCCACTTT.

Here the CDR3 reads CASSLGTYNEQFF. Here the CDR3 DNA reads TGTGCCAGCAGTTTGGGGACTTACAATGAGCAGTTCTTC. The chain has TRBV27 and TRBJ2-1, with D maybe TRBD2 (6 bases). CDR3 length equals 13 residues. The germline V and J ends were trimmed by 3 bases and 4 bases, with 7 bases remaining between them. The germline CDR1 and CDR2 sequences are MNHEY and SMNVEV (reference sequence).

This chain links TRBV4-2 with TRBJ2-2; weak D call: TRBD1 (6 bases). Germline V gives CDR1 LGHNA, CDR2 YNFKEQ. Trimming took off 0 bases at V and 6 bases at J, with 11 bases between the two ends. The CDR3 spans 15 residues. CDR3 DNA: TGTGCCAGCAGCCAAGACGGGACATTTCCCGGGGAGCTGTTTTTT. Translated: CASSQDGTFPGELFF.

This clone appeared once. This chain connects TRBV5-6 to TRBJ1-5, with 7 nucleotides matching TRBD1. Losses at the gene ends were 4 bases for V and 6 bases for J; bases not matched to a gene: 7. Per the germline V gene, CDR1 is SGHDT and CDR2 is YYEEEE. The CDR3 is 14 amino acids. CDR3 amino acids: CASSPGQAGQPQHF. The CDR3 bases are TGTGCCAGCAGCCCTGGACAGGCGGGTCAGCCCCAGCATTTT.

The rearrangement uses TRBV5-6 and TRBJ2-1; D is uncertain. CDR3 length equals 14 residues. The germline V gene encodes CDR1 SGHDT and CDR2 YYEEEE. Trimming took off 2 bases at V and 0 bases at J, with 6 bases between the two ends. As DNA, the CDR3 is TGTGCCAGCAGCTTTGGTAGCTCCTACAATGAGCAGTTCTTC. Translating gives CASSFGSSYNEQFF.

The chain links TRBV3-1 (or the pseudogene TRBV3-2) to TRBJ1-5; D perhaps matches TRBD1 (6 bases). The germline gives CDR1 LGHDT, CDR2 YNNKEL (reference sequence). V lost 4 bases and J 3 bases, leaving 19 bases between the germline ends. CDR3 length equals 17 residues. The CDR3 DNA reads TGTGCCAGCAGCCCTCACTGGACAGTGAGTGACAATCAGCCCCAGCATTTT. Translated: CASSPHWTVSDNQPQHF.

The chain uses TRBV9 and TRBJ2-3, with 8 nucleotides matching TRBD2. The V and J ends lost 3 bases and 2 bases, in that order; junction bases with no gene match: 5. The CDR3 sequence is 15 residues long. Per germline, CDR1 SGDLS and CDR2 YYNGEE. The CDR3 protein is CASSANSGVTDTQYF. In DNA, the CDR3 is TGTGCCAGCAGCGCCAATAGCGGGGTCACAGATACGCAGTATTTT.